These T cell receptor beta chains were read from a single sample in a study of blood T cell repertoires in COVID-19. Using immunoSEQ multiplex PCR, the repertoire was profiled, and TCRdb retains in-frame clones only, with some absent. The sample comprises roughly 30,000 clones, roughly 87% of which are singletons, and roughly 23% rests with the top ten. Specimen: peripheral blood. Source of these receptors: a human donor in a cohort sampled during active COVID-19. CDR3s include the opening cysteine and the closing phenylalanine or tryptophan. The D gene is left open where the match is weak. Some rows have no size entry. The others give once, few or many, or a class for an expanded clone.

D,length,J,V,size,DNA,CDR3
NA,16,TRBJ2-7,TRBV9,NA,TGTGCCAGCAGCGTAGCTGGGACAATCTCCTCCTACGAGCAGTACTTC,CASSVAGTISSYEQYF
NA,14,TRBJ2-7,TRBV7-2,NA,TGTGCCAGCAGCGTCGTGGGGGGGCCCTACGAGCAGTACTTC,CASSVVGGPYEQYF
NA,13,TRBJ1-2,TRBV5-1,few,TGCGCCAGCAGCTTGGACAAGAACTATGGCTACACCTTC,CASSLDKNYGYTF
TRBD2,19,TRBJ2-5,TRBV11-2,NA,TGTGCCAGCAGCTTGGGGAGCGGGGGGATCCCCCGCACAAAGCAGACCCAGTACTTC,CASSLGSGGIPRTKQTQYF
NA,15,TRBJ2-7,TRBV6-5,NA,TGTGCCAGCAGGAGTGGACAGCGGATGGTTTACGAGCAGTACTTC,CASRSGQRMVYEQYF
TRBD1,13,TRBJ2-2,TRBV7-3,once,TGTGCCAGCAGCTCCACAGGGGCCGGGGAGCTGTTTTTT,CASSSTGAGELFF
NA,12,TRBJ2-5,TRBV9,NA,TGTGCCAGCAGCGGGGACGGGGGAGCGCTGTACTTC,CASSGDGGALYF
NA,13,TRBJ2-3,TRBV18,once,TGTGCCAGCTCACGTATTAGCACAGATACGCAGTATTTT,CASSRISTDTQYF
TRBD2,15,TRBJ2-3,TRBV27,NA,TGTGCCAGCACCTCACCAGCGGGGGGCCGAGATACGCAGTATTTT,CASTSPAGGRDTQYF
TRBD1,14,TRBJ1-1,TRBV5-1,NA,TGCGCCAGCAGCTTGGACAGGGGACCCACTGAAGCTTTCTTT,CASSLDRGPTEAFF
NA,17,TRBJ2-7,TRBV10-1,NA,TGCGCCAGCAGCGAATCGTGTCCAGGGGTCGGCGATAAGGAGCAGTACTTC,CASSESCPGVGDKEQYF
TRBD2,13,TRBJ2-7,TRBV19,NA,TGTGCCACTCTTGGGACTAGCTCCTACGAGCAGTACTTC,CATLGTSSYEQYF
NA,12,TRBJ2-5,TRBV6-2/TRBV6-3,NA,TGTGCCAGCAGCTCCTCTAGGGAGACCCAGTACTTC,CASSSSRETQYF
TRBD2,16,TRBJ2-5,TRBV5-1,NA,TGCGCCAGCAGCTTTATGGCTAGCGGGTACCAAGAGACCCAGTACTTC,CASSFMASGYQETQYF